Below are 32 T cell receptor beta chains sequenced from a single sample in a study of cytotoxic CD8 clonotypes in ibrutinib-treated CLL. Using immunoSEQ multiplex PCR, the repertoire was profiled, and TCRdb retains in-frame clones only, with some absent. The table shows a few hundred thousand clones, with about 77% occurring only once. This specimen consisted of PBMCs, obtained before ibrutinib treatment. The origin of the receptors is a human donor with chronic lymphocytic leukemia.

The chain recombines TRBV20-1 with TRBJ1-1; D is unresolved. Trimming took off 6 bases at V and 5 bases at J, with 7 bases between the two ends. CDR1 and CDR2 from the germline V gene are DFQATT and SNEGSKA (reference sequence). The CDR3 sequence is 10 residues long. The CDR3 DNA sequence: TGCAGTGCAGGGTATACTGAAGCTTTCTTT. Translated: CSAGYTEAFF.

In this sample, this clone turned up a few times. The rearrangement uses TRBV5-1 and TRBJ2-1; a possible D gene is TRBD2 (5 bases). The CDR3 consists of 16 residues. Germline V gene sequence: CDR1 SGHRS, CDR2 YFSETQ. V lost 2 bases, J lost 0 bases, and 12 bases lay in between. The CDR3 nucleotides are TGCGCCAGCAGCTTAAACGGGGTTAGCTCCTACAATGAGCAGTTCTTC. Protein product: CASSLNGVSSYNEQFF.

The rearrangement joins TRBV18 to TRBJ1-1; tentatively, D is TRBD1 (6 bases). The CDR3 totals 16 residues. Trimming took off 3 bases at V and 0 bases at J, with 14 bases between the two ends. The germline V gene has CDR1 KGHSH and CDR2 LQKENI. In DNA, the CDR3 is TGTGCCAGCTCACCGTGGGACATAGGAATGAACACTGAAGCTTTCTTT. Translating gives CASSPWDIGMNTEAFF.

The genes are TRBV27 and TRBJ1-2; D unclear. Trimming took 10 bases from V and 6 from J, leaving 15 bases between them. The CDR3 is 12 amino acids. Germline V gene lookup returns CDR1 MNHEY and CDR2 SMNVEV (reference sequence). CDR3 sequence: CATRALVDGYTF. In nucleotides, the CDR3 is TGTGCCACGCGGGCCTTGGTGGATGGCTACACCTTC.

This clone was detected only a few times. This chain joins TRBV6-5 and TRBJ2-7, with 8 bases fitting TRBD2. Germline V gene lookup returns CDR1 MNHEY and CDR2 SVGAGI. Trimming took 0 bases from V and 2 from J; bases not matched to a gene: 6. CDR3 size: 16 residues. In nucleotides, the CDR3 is TGTGCCAGCAGTTACTCCCTAGCGGGTCACCCCTACGAGCAGTACTTC. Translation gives CASSYSLAGHPYEQYF.

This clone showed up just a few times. The CDR3 coding sequence is TGTGCCAGCCCCCCGCCGGGGTACAGGGCCACCTACGAGCAGTACTTC. Amino acids: CASPPPGYRATYEQYF. This chain uses TRBV28 with TRBJ2-7; tentative D call: TRBD1 (6 bases). The V end lost 8 bases, the J end lost 2 bases, and 22 bases lay between the germline ends. Germline-derived CDR1 and CDR2 are MDHEN and SYDVKM. CDR3 length equals 16 residues. Full variable domain (remainder filled in from reference TRBV28 and TRBJ2-7): DVKVTQSSRYLVKRTGEKVFLECVQDMDHENMFWYRQDPGLGLRLIYFSYDVKMKEKGDIPEGYSVSREKKERFSLILESASTNQTSMYLCASPPPGYRATYEQYFGPGTRLTVT.

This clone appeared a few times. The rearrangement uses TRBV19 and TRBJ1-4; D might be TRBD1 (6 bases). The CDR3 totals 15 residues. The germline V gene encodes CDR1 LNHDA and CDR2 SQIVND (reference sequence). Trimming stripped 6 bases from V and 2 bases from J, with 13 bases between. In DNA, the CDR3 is TGTGCCAGTAGACGCAGGGGCGGCACTAATGAAAAACTGTTTTTT. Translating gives CASRRRGGTNEKLFF.

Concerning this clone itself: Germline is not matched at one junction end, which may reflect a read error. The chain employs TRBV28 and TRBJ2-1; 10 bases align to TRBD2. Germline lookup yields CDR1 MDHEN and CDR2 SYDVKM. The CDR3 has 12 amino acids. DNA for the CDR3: TGTGCCAGCAGTACTCGAGCGGGAGGGCCGGTCTTC. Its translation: CASSTRAGGPVF.

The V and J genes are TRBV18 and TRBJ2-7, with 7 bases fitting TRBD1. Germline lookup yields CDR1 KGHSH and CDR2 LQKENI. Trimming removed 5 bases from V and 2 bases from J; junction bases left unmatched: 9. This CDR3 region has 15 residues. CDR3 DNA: TGTGCCAGCTCATCCTACCCGGGACAGACCTACGAGCAGTACTTC. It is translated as CASSSYPGQTYEQYF. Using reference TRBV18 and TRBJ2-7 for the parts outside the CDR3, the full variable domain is NAGVMQNPRHLVRRRGQEARLRCSPMKGHSHVYWYRQLPEEGLKFMVYLQKENIIDESGMPKERFSAEFPKEGPSILRIQQVVRGDSAAYFCASSSYPGQTYEQYFGPGTRLTVT.

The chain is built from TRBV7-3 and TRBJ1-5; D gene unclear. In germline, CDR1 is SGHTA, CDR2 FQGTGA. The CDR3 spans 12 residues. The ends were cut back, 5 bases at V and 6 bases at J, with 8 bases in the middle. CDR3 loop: CASSGDFQPQHF. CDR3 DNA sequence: TGTGCCAGCAGCGGGGATTTTCAGCCCCAGCATTTT.

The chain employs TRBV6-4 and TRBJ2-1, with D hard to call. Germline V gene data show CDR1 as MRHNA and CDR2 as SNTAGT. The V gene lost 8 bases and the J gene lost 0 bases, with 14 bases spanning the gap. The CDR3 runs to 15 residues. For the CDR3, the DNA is TGTGCCAGCTCCCTTCGGGCTAGCTCCTACAATGAGCAGTTCTTC. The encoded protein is CASSLRASSYNEQFF.

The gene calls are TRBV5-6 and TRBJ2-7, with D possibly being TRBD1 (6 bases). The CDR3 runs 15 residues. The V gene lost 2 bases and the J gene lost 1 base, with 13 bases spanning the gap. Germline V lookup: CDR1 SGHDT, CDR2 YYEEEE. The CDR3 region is CASSLLTGESYEQYF. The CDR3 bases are TGTGCCAGCAGCTTACTGACAGGAGAATCCTACGAGCAGTACTTC.

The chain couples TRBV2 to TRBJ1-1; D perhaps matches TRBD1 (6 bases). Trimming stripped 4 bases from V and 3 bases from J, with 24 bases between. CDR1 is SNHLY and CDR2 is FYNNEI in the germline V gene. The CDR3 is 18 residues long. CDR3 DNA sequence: TGTGCCAGCAGTGCGGAGGTTAACAGGGTTTTGGGGGACACTGAAGCTTTCTTT. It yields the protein CASSAEVNRVLGDTEAFF.

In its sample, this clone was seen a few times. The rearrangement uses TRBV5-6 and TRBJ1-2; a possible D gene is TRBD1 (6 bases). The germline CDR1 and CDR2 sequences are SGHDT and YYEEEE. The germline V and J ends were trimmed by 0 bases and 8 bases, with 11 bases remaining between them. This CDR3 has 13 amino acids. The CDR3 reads CASSLGQVLGYTF. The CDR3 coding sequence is TGTGCCAGCAGCTTGGGACAGGTACTCGGCTACACCTTC.

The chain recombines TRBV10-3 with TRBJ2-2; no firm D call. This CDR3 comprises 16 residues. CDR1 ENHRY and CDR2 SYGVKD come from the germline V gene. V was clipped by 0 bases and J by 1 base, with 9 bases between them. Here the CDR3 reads CAISESSRLNTGELFF. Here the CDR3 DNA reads TGTGCCATCAGTGAGTCGAGCAGGCTGAACACCGGGGAGCTGTTTTTT.

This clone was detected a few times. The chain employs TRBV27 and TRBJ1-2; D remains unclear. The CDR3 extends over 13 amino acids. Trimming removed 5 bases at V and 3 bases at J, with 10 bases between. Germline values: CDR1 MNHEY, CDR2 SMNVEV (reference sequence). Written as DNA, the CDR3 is TGTGCCAGCAGTGCGCAGGATTACTATGGCTACACCTTC. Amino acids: CASSAQDYYGYTF.

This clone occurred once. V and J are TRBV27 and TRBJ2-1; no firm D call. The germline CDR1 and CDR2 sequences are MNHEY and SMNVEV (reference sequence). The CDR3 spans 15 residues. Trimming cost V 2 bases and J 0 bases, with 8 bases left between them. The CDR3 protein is CASSLDVSSYNEQFF. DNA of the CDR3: TGTGCCAGCAGTTTAGACGTGAGCTCCTACAATGAGCAGTTCTTC.

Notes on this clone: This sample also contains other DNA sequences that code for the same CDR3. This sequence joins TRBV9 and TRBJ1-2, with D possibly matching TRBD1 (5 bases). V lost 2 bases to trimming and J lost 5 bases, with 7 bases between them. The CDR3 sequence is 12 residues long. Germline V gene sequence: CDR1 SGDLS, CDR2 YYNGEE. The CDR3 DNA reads TGTGCCAGCAGCGTTGGGGGATATGGCTACACCTTC. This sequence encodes CASSVGGYGYTF.

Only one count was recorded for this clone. For the CDR3, the DNA is TGTGCCAGCAGTTACTCGGACATGGGACTGGGGAATGAGCAGTTCTTC. It yields the protein CASSYSDMGLGNEQFF. The V gene is TRBV6-5, the J gene TRBJ2-1, with D possibly being TRBD2 (6 bases). Trimming cost V 0 bases and J 7 bases, with 16 bases left between them. Germline V lookup: CDR1 MNHEY, CDR2 SVGAGI. The CDR3 runs to 16 residues.

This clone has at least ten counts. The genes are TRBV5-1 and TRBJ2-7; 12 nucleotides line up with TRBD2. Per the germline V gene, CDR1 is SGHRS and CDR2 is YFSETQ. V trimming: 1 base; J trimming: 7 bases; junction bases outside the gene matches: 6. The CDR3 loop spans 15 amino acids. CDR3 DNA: TGCGCCAGCAGCTTGAAACTAGCGGGAGGTTATGAGCAGTACTTC. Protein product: CASSLKLAGGYEQYF.

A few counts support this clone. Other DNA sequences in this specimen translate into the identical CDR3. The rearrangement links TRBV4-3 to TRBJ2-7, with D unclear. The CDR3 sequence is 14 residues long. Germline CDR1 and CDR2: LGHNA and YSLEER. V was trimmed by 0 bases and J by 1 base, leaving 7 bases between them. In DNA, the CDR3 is TGCGCCAGCAGCCAAGATCCTAGGTCCTACGAGCAGTACTTC. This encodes CASSQDPRSYEQYF.

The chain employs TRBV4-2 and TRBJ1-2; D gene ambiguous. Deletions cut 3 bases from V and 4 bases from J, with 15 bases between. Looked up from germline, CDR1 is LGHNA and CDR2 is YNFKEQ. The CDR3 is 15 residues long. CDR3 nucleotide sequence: TGTGCCAGCAGCCAGATAAATTTAGCCCCCTATGGCTACACCTTC. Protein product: CASSQINLAPYGYTF.

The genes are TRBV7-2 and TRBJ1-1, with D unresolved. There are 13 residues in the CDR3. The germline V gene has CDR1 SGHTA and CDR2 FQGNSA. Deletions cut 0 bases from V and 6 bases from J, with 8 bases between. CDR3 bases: TGTGCCAGCAGCTTAGCCATAACCCCTGAAGCTTTCTTT. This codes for CASSLAITPEAFF. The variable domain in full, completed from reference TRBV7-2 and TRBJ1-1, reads GAGVSQSPSNKVTEKGKDVELRCDPISGHTALYWYRQSLGQGLEFLIYFQGNSAPDKSGLPSDRFSAERTGGSVSTLTIQRTQQEDSAVYLCASSLAITPEAFFGQGTRLTVV.

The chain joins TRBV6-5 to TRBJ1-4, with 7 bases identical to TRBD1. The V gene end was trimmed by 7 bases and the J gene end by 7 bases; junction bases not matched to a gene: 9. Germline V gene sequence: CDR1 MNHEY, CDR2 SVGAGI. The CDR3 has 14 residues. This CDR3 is CASMRRQGGEKLFF. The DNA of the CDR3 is TGTGCCAGCATGAGGAGACAGGGAGGTGAAAAACTGTTTTTT.

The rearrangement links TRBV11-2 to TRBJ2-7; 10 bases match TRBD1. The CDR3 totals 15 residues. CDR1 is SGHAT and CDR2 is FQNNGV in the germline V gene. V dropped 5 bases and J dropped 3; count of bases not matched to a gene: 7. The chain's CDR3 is CASSLRDRGLYEQYF. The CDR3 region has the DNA TGTGCCAGCAGCCTGCGGGACAGGGGTCTCTACGAGCAGTACTTC. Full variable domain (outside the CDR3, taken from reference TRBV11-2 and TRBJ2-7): EAGVAQSPRYKIIEKRQSVAFWCNPISGHATLYWYQQILGQGPKLLIQFQNNGVVDDSQLPKDRFSAERLKGVDSTLKIQPAKLEDSAVYLCASSLRDRGLYEQYFGPGTRLTVT.

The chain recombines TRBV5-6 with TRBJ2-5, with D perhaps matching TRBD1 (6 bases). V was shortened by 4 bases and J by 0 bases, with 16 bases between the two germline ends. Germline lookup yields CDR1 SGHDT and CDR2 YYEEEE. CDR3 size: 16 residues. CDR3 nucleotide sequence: TGTGCCAGCAGCGGTGAAGGACAGAACCACCAAGAGACCCAGTACTTC. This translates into CASSGEGQNHQETQYF. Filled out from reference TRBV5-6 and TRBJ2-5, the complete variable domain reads DAGVTQSPTHLIKTRGQQVTLRCSPKSGHDTVSWYQQALGQGPQFIFQYYEEEERQRGNFPDRFSGHQFPNYSSELNVNALLLGDSALYLCASSGEGQNHQETQYFGPGTRLLVL.

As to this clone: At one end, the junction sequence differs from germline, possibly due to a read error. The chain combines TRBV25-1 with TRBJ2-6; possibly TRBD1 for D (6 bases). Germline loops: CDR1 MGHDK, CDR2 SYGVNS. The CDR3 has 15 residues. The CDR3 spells CASSGGQSGANVLTF. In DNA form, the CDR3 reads TGTGCCAGCAGTGGAGGACAGTCTGGCGCCAACGTCCTGACTTTC.

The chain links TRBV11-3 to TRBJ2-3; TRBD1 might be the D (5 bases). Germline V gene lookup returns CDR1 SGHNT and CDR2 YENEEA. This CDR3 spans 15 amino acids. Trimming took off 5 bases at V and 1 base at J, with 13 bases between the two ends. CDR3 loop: CASSATVGGTDTQYF. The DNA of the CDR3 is TGTGCCAGCAGCGCGACAGTAGGTGGCACAGATACGCAGTATTTT.

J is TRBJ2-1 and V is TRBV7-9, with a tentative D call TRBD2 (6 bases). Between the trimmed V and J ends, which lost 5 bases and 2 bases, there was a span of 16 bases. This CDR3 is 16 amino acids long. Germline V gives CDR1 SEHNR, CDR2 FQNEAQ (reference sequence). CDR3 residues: CASSHGEDLTYNEQFF. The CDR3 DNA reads TGTGCCAGCAGCCACGGGGAGGATCTAACCTACAATGAGCAGTTCTTC.

The CDR3 DNA reads as TGTGCCAGCAGCCAAGACCCAAGGACAGGCCGGTTAGGTGACACCTTC. Translated, it gives CASSQDPRTGRLGDTF. The chain employs TRBV14 and TRBJ1-2, with 7 bases identical to TRBD1. The CDR3 extends over 16 amino acids. In germline, CDR1 is SGHDN, CDR2 FVKESK. Trimming removed 0 bases from V and 12 bases from J; junction bases left unmatched: 16.

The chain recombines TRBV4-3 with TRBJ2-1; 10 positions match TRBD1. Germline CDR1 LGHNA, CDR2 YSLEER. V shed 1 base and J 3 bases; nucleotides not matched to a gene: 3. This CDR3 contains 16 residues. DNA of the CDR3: TGCGCCAGCAGCCAAGGGGACAGGGGATACTACAATGAGCAGTTCTTC. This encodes CASSQGDRGYYNEQFF.

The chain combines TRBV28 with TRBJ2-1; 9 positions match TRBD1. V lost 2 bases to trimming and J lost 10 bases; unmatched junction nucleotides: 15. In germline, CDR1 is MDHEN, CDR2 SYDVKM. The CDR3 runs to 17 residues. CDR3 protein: CASSLVLDRGLAREQFF. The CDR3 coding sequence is TGTGCCAGCAGTTTAGTATTGGACAGGGGATTGGCAAGAGAGCAGTTCTTC.